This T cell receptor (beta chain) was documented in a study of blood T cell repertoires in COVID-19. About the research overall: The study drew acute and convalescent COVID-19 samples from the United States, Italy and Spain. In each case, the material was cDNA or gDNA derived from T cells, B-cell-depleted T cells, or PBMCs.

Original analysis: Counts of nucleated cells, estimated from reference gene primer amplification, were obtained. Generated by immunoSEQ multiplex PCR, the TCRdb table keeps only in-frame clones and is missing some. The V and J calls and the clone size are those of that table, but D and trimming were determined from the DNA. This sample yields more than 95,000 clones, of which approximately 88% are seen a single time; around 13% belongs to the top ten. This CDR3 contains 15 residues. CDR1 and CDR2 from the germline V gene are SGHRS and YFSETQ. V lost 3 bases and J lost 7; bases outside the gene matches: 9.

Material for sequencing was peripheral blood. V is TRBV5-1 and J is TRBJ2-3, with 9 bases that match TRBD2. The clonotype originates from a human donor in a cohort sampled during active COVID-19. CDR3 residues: CASSSGAGGLNTQYF. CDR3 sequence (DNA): TGCGCCAGCAGCTCGGGAGCGGGGGGATTGAATACGCAGTATTTT.